Listed below are T cell receptor beta chains from one sample, sequenced in a study of regulatory T cells in long-lasting Graves disease. From the multiplex PCR reads, TCRdb called clonotypes with MiXCR, one entry per CDR3 protein. The sample holds fewer than 650,000 distinct CDR3 sequences, 16% seen once. Another study also made use of these data, one on T cells in Graves' hyperthyroidism and ophthalmopathy.

The source was peripheral blood mononuclear cells (PBMCs), collected at new diagnosis, from a patient treated with antithyroid drugs. These receptors were obtained from a woman aged 25 to 39 with Graves disease. CDR3s include the opening cysteine and the closing phenylalanine or tryptophan. A D gene is named only where the DNA matches it firmly. Clone size is not always given. Where it is, it says once, few, many or a class for expanded clones.

>TRBV9|few|TRBJ2-5|NA
CASSVAAGVETQYF
TGTGCCAGCAGCGTAGCGGCAGGGGTGGAGACCCAGTACTTC
>TRBV3-1|NA|TRBJ2-2|NA
CASSQRQITGELFF
TGTGCCAGCAGCCAACGACAGATCACCGGGGAGCTGTTTTTT
>TRBV28|many|TRBJ2-1|TRBD2
CASSFSGGKEQFF
TGTGCCAGCAGTTTTTCGGGGGGAAAAGAGCAGTTCTTC
>TRBV6-5|many|TRBJ2-7|TRBD1
CASSYRTGDTYEQYF
TGTGCCAGCAGTTACCGGACAGGAGACACCTACGAGCAGTACTTC
>TRBV28|many|TRBJ1-1|NA
CASSLIRAEAFF
TGTGCCAGCAGTTTAATAAGGGCTGAAGCTTTCTTT
>TRBV4-1|few|TRBJ2-5|NA
CASSQGIPETQYF
TGCGCCAGCAGCCAAGGGATTCCGGAGACCCAGTACTTC
>TRBV19|few|TRBJ2-7|TRBD1
CASSGVPSTGFKYEQYF
TGTGCCAGTAGCGGCGTACCCTCGACAGGGTTTAAGTACGAGCAGTACTTC
>TRBV2|many|TRBJ2-7|NA
CASSLSSLAEQYF
TGTGCCAGCTCACTAAGTTCCCTAGCCGAGCAGTACTTC
>TRBV12-3/TRBV12-4|many|TRBJ2-1|NA
CASRPKGSSYNEQFF
TGTGCCAGCAGGCCCAAGGGGAGCTCCTACAATGAGCAGTTCTTC
>TRBV18|many|TRBJ2-7|NA
CASSPSPGEQYF
TGTGCCAGCTCACCAAGCCCGGGCGAGCAGTACTTC
>TRBV27|few|TRBJ2-7|NA
CASRAGGGGQIRPHF
TGTGCCAGCAGGGCTGGCGGTGGGGGACAAATCCGACCCCACTTC
>TRBV20-1|many|TRBJ2-5|TRBD2
CSARAIGTRLAFETQYF
TGCAGTGCTAGAGCGATCGGGACACGACTAGCGTTTGAGACCCAGTACTTC
>TRBV20-1|NA|TRBJ2-3|NA
CSAPARDAQYF
TGCAGTGCTCCCGCGCGGGATGCGCAGTATTTT
>TRBV19|NA|TRBJ2-2|TRBD1
CASRLDRGNTGELFF
TGTGCCAGTAGACTGGACAGGGGAAACACCGGGGAGCTGTTTTTT
>TRBV6-2/TRBV6-3|many|TRBJ2-7|TRBD2
CASSGPGTSGKLAYEQYF
TGTGCCAGCAGTGGGCCCGGGACTAGCGGGAAGCTCGCCTACGAGCAGTACTTC
>TRBV30|few|TRBJ2-3|NA
CACTGVSPDTQYF
TGTGCCTGCACAGGAGTTAGCCCAGATACGCAGTATTTT
>TRBV4-2|few|TRBJ2-1|TRBD2
CASSQGASGSSYNEQFF
TGTGCCAGCAGCCAAGGGGCGAGCGGGAGCTCCTACAATGAGCAGTTCTTC
>TRBV29-1|few|TRBJ1-1|NA
CSVDGGTEAFF
TGCAGCGTTGATGGGGGGACTGAAGCTTTCTTT
>TRBV27|many|TRBJ1-5|NA
CASSYNSNQPQHF
TGTGCCAGCAGTTACAATAGCAATCAGCCCCAGCATTTT
>TRBV2|many|TRBJ2-7|TRBD1
CASRSGTVSYEQYF
TGTGCCAGCCGCTCCGGGACAGTCTCCTACGAGCAGTACTTC
>TRBV20-1|few|TRBJ2-7|NA
CSPKGRGNEQYF
TGCAGTCCCAAGGGCCGGGGCAACGAGCAGTACTTC
>TRBV7-3|many|TRBJ2-6|TRBD2
CASSLTGLARSGANVLTF
TGTGCCAGCAGCTTAACGGGACTAGCCAGGTCTGGGGCCAACGTCCTGACTTTC
>TRBV2|many|TRBJ2-7|NA
CASSEIRTTYEQYF
TGTGCCAGCAGTGAAATCCGGACAACCTACGAGCAGTACTTC
>TRBV28|many|TRBJ2-7|TRBD2
CASSLGGRAYEQYF
TGTGCCAGCAGTTTAGGCGGGAGGGCCTACGAGCAGTACTTC
>TRBV28|NA|TRBJ2-7|NA
CASTTLGTGEQYF
TGTGCCAGCACTACGCTGGGAACGGGAGAGCAGTACTTC
>TRBV20-1|many|TRBJ2-7|TRBD2
CSARARLAGSYEQYF
TGCAGTGCTAGAGCCAGACTAGCGGGCTCCTACGAGCAGTACTTC
>TRBV27|few|TRBJ1-4|NA
CASSLKGGVNEKLFF
TGTGCCAGCAGTTTAAAGGGAGGGGTTAATGAAAAACTGTTTTTT
>TRBV6-1|many|TRBJ1-6|NA
CASEEGYNSPLHF
TGTGCCAGCGAAGAGGGCTATAATTCACCCCTCCACTTT
>TRBV10-3|many|TRBJ1-1|NA
CAITRSRNTEAFF
TGTGCCATCACCCGGAGTCGAAACACTGAAGCTTTCTTT
>TRBV7-9|many|TRBJ1-1|NA
CASSSGLGAMNTEAFF
TGTGCCAGCAGCTCGGGACTCGGGGCAATGAACACTGAAGCTTTCTTT
>TRBV6-1|many|TRBJ2-7|TRBD2
CASSKLAGGSYEQYF
TGTGCCAGCAGTAAACTAGCGGGAGGCTCATACGAGCAGTACTTC
>TRBV10-3|many|TRBJ2-3|TRBD1
CAIRGQGTPTDTQYF
TGTGCCATCAGGGGACAGGGAACCCCCACAGATACGCAGTATTTT
>TRBV20-1|few|TRBJ2-7|TRBD2
CSAPSSGRNEQYF
TGCAGTGCTCCCTCTAGCGGGAGGAACGAGCAGTACTTC
>TRBV28|NA|TRBJ2-5|TRBD2
CASSLSGASGRVLQETQYF
TGTGCCAGCAGTTTATCGGGGGCTAGCGGGAGAGTCCTTCAAGAGACCCAGTACTTC
>TRBV6-8|NA|TRBJ1-5|NA
CASRSLPRGIQPQHF
TGTGCCAGCAGAAGCCTTCCCCGGGGTATCCAGCCCCAGCATTTT
>TRBV6-5|NA|TRBJ2-5|NA
CASSYRQREETQYF
TGTGCCAGCAGTTACCGACAGAGAGAAGAGACCCAGTACTTC
>TRBV18|many|TRBJ2-7|NA
CASSLTAEQYF
TGTGCCAGCTCGTTAACAGCGGAGCAGTACTTC
>TRBV18|NA|TRBJ2-5|NA
CASSPFMETQYF
TGTGCCAGCTCACCATTTATGGAGACCCAGTACTTC
>TRBV6-2/TRBV6-3|NA|TRBJ1-1|NA
CASSVVGHMNTEAFF
TGTGCCAGCAGTGTTGTAGGACATATGAACACTGAAGCTTTCTTT
>TRBV7-3|NA|TRBJ2-1|NA
CASSLEVRREQFF
TGTGCCAGCAGCTTAGAGGTTAGAAGGGAGCAGTTCTTC
>TRBV7-6|few|TRBJ2-1|TRBD2
CASSYPGTRINEQFF
TGTGCCAGCAGCTATCCCGGGACTAGGATCAATGAGCAGTTCTTC
>TRBV19|NA|TRBJ2-7|NA
CASSIEGYFGYEQYF
TGTGCCAGTAGTATAGAGGGGTACTTTGGCTACGAGCAGTACTTC
>TRBV27|NA|TRBJ1-3|NA
CASSSTDSLNTIYF
TGTGCCAGCAGTTCGACGGACAGTCTAAACACCATATATTTT
>TRBV28|NA|TRBJ2-3|TRBD2
CASSHGYTSGYTDTQYF
TGTGCCAGCAGCCACGGCTATACTAGCGGGTACACAGATACGCAGTATTTT
>TRBV6-1|few|TRBJ2-2|NA
CASKFRDTGELFF
TGTGCCAGCAAGTTCAGGGACACCGGGGAGCTGTTTTTT
>TRBV5-5|NA|TRBJ2-1|NA
CASSLVVSGYNEQFF
TGTGCCAGCAGCTTGGTGGTCTCGGGATACAATGAGCAGTTCTTC
>TRBV7-3|many|TRBJ2-3|NA
CASSFSGISKGGAQYF
TGTGCCAGCAGCTTCAGCGGTATTAGTAAAGGCGGGGCGCAGTATTTT
>TRBV11-1|many|TRBJ2-7|NA
CASSFSDLIYEQYF
TGTGCCAGCAGCTTTTCGGACCTCATTTACGAGCAGTACTTC
>TRBV2|many|TRBJ2-1|TRBD2
CASSGAGGLYNEQFF
TGTGCCAGCAGTGGGGCGGGAGGACTTTACAATGAGCAGTTCTTC